This is a list of T cell receptor beta chains from one sample in a study of shared clonotypes between healthy human individuals. TCRdb's copy holds only in-frame clones and misses some; the assay was immunoSEQ multiplex PCR. The sample comprises about half a million clones, roughly 77% of which are singletons, and around 14% rests with the top ten. The sample consisted of PBMCs. Every receptor here comes from a woman in her forties in good health. Some clones in this sample may be carry-over from other donors' samples. The CDR3 runs from the conserved cysteine through the conserved F or W. The D gene is left open where the match is weak. Only some rows state a clone size, as once, few, many or a class for expanded clones.

TRBD2	TRBV30	TRBJ2-1	.	TGTGCCTGGAGTAGCGGGATCTCCTACAATGAGCAGTTCTTC	CAWSSGISYNEQFF
TRBD1	TRBV19	TRBJ1-2	.	TGTGCCAGTAGTACCCGGACAGGGGAGGGTGGCTACACCTTC	CASSTRTGEGGYTF
.	TRBV27	TRBJ1-1	once	TGTGCCAGCAGTTTACTGGGGCTGGGCACTGAAGCTTTCTTT	CASSLLGLGTEAFF
.	TRBV18	TRBJ2-2	.	TGTGCCGGTCGGGAGAGTTCGAACACCGGGGAGCTGTTTTTT	CAGRESSNTGELFF
.	TRBV15	TRBJ1-2	.	TGTGCCACCAGTAAACAGAGAGCTAACTATGGCTACACCTTC	CATSKQRANYGYTF
.	TRBV18	TRBJ2-3	.	TGTGCCAGCTCACCACCGGGCAGGGGCCACACAGATACGCAGTATTTT	CASSPPGRGHTDTQYF
TRBD1	TRBV4-2	TRBJ1-5	few	TGTGCCAGCAGCCAAGATAGACAGGGAACACAGCCCCAGCATTTT	CASSQDRQGTQPQHF
.	TRBV21-1	TRBJ2-7	.	TGTGCCAGCAGCATCCGGGACACCAGCTCCTACGAGCAGTACTTC	CASSIRDTSSYEQYF
.	TRBV7-8	TRBJ2-3	.	TGTGCCAGCAGCTTAGAGGCGGTGAGGGGTACAGATACGCAGTATTTT	CASSLEAVRGTDTQYF
.	TRBV5-3	TRBJ2-1	many	TGTGCCAGAAGCTTGCCCAACACCTCCTACAATGAGCAGTTCTTC	CARSLPNTSYNEQFF
TRBD2	TRBV7-9	TRBJ2-3	once	TGTGCCAGCAGCTCTCTCAGACGGGAGGAACTCACAGATACGCAGTATTTT	CASSSLRREELTDTQYF
TRBD2	TRBV7-9	TRBJ2-7	.	TGTGCCAGCACTCCGGGAGGGCCGGGCGAGCAGTACTTC	CASTPGGPGEQYF
.	TRBV30	TRBJ1-5	few	TGTGCCTGGAGGTCGGGTCTCGACCAGCCCCAGCATTTT	CAWRSGLDQPQHF
TRBD1	TRBV6-1	TRBJ1-6	few	TGTGCCAGCAGTGAACCCCGGGACAGGGTCCTCCCCCTCCACTTT	CASSEPRDRVLPLHF
TRBD2	TRBV4-3	TRBJ2-3	many	TGCGCCAGCAGCCAGGGTAACGGGGCGGGAGCCCCATTTAGCACAGATACGCAGTATTTT	CASSQGNGAGAPFSTDTQYF
TRBD2	TRBV19	TRBJ2-1	.	TGTGCCAGTAGTATGCTAGCGGGAGGTTCAAATGAGCAGTTCTTC	CASSMLAGGSNEQFF
TRBD2	TRBV6-1	TRBJ2-1	.	TGTGCCAGCAGTCTGAGCGGGAGTCTTAATGAGCAGTTCTTC	CASSLSGSLNEQFF
.	TRBV27	TRBJ2-5	.	TGTGCCAGCAGCTGGACTGATGGGGAGGCCCAGTACTTC	CASSWTDGEAQYF
.	TRBV7-6	TRBJ2-5	once	TGTGCCAGCAGCTTAGGCATTTTGAAAGAGACCCAGTACTTC	CASSLGILKETQYF
.	TRBV6-7	TRBJ2-1	.	TGTGCCAGCGTTCGTGGTGAGCAGTTCTTC	CASVRGEQFF
.	TRBV7-9	TRBJ2-1	.	TGTGCCAGCAGGGATTGGAAGACAGGCGGGCAGTTCTTC	CASRDWKTGGQFF
.	TRBV27	TRBJ2-7	.	TGTGCCAGCAGTCCTATGGGTTACGAGCAGTACTTC	CASSPMGYEQYF
.	TRBV7-9	TRBJ2-2	once	TGTGCCAGCAGGGGTTTGGTCACCGGGGAGCTGTTTTTT	CASRGLVTGELFF
.	TRBV7-8	TRBJ2-2	.	TGTGCCAGCAGCCGAGCGGCGGGCCTTTTCGAGCTGTTTTTT	CASSRAAGLFELFF
TRBD2	TRBV5-1	TRBJ2-1	many	TGCGCCAGCAGTGAGAGCGGGAGCTCCTACAATGAGCAGTTCTTC	CASSESGSSYNEQFF
.	TRBV2	TRBJ2-2	.	TGTGCCAGCATGCCGTCCGGGACGCCCGGGGCCGGGGAGCTGTTTTTT	CASMPSGTPGAGELFF
.	TRBV5-1	TRBJ2-7	.	TGCGCCAGCAGCTTGGAGGCTAACTCCTACGAGCAGTACTTC	CASSLEANSYEQYF
.	TRBV28	TRBJ2-6	.	TGTGCCAGCAGTTCCCCCCGAACCTCTGGGGCCAACGTCCTGACTTTC	CASSSPRTSGANVLTF
TRBD2	TRBV7-2	TRBJ2-7	.	TGTGCCAGCAGTCCGAGCGGGAGACAAAAGCAGTACTTC	CASSPSGRQKQYF
TRBD1	TRBV2	TRBJ2-3	.	TGTGCCAGCAGTGGACAGGGAAGCACAGATACGCAGTATTTT	CASSGQGSTDTQYF
.	TRBV10-3	TRBJ1-5	.	TGTGCCACCTCGAAGAACGAGGGGAATAGCAATCAGCCCCAGCATTTT	CATSKNEGNSNQPQHF
TRBD1	TRBV7-9	TRBJ1-2	.	TGTGCCAGCAGCCGGCTAGAGGGACAGACTTCCACCTTC	CASSRLEGQTSTF
TRBD1	TRBV28	TRBJ1-1	.	TGTGCCAGCAGACCCGCGGGACAGGGCGGGACTGAAGCTTTCTTT	CASRPAGQGGTEAFF
.	TRBV4-3	TRBJ2-1	.	TGCGCCAGCAGCCAAGAAACCCAGGGGAATGAGCAGTTCTTC	CASSQETQGNEQFF
.	TRBV6-4	TRBJ2-7	.	TGTGCCAGCAGTGACGGGGACACCGTCCACGACGAGCAGTACTTC	CASSDGDTVHDEQYF
.	TRBV5-1	TRBJ2-7	.	TGCGCCAGCAGCTTCGAACAGGGAGGCACCTACGAGCAGTACTTC	CASSFEQGGTYEQYF
.	TRBV28	TRBJ2-3	.	TGTGCCAGCATGGGGGGTCCTAGCACAGATACGCAGTATTTT	CASMGGPSTDTQYF
TRBD2	TRBV19	TRBJ2-1	.	TGTGCCAGTAGTATGAGTCTAGCGGGAGGGACGTTTTCTTATGAGCAGTTCTTC	CASSMSLAGGTFSYEQFF
TRBD2	TRBV5-4	TRBJ2-1	.	TGTGCCAGCAGGTGGGCGGGACTAGCGGGAGGAAGGAGTGAGCAGTTCTTC	CASRWAGLAGGRSEQFF
.	TRBV7-6	TRBJ2-5	.	TGTGCCAGCAGCTTAGTGAGGGCGGGCAGTCCTGCCCAGTACTTC	CASSLVRAGSPAQYF
TRBD1	TRBV27	TRBJ1-1	.	TGTGCCAGCAGTTTTAGGGACAGGGTCCCTGAAGCTTTCTTT	CASSFRDRVPEAFF
.	TRBV2	TRBJ2-1	.	TGTGCCAGCATGACGGACTACCTTTACAATGAGCAGTTCTTC	CASMTDYLYNEQFF
.	TRBV28	TRBJ2-1	.	TGTGCCAGCAGTTTACACCCGAGGGTTTCGTATAGGAATGAGCAGTTCTTC	CASSLHPRVSYRNEQFF
.	TRBV29-1	TRBJ2-3	.	TGCAACCATGGGACAGATACGCAGTATTTT	CNHGTDTQYF
TRBD1	TRBV6-6	TRBJ2-5	.	TGTGCCAGCAGCGGGACAGCCCAAGAGACCCAGTACTTC	CASSGTAQETQYF
TRBD1	TRBV5-1	TRBJ1-2	.	TGCGCCAGCAGCTTACAAACCGGACAGGGGAGCTATGGCTACACCTTC	CASSLQTGQGSYGYTF
.	TRBV29-1	TRBJ2-2	.	TGCAGCGTTGTGGGGCAGTTGAACACCGGGGAGCTGTTTTTT	CSVVGQLNTGELFF
.	TRBV28	TRBJ1-4	.	TGTGCCAGCTGGGGGGGCGTGAATGAAAAACTGTTTTTT	CASWGGVNEKLFF
.	TRBV27	TRBJ1-4	.	TGTGCCAGCAGTTCTCCCGGGGCTTCAACTAATGAAAAACTGTTTTTT	CASSSPGASTNEKLFF
TRBD2	TRBV11-2	TRBJ2-1	.	TGTGCCAGCAGCCCCCCCCGGCAACTAGCGACGGCTGGGACTGAGCAGTTCTTC	CASSPPRQLATAGTEQFF
TRBD1	TRBV27	TRBJ1-1	.	TGTGCCAGCAGTTTATTGGCAGGGGGGATCGTGGAAGCTTTCTTT	CASSLLAGGIVEAFF
.	TRBV4-1	TRBJ2-1	.	TGCGCCAGCAGCCACTCCACGGAGGAGCAGTTCTTC	CASSHSTEEQFF
TRBD1	TRBV12-5	TRBJ2-5	.	TGTGCTAGTGGTTTGATACAGGGGGCGGGTCCCGCGACCCAGTACTTC	CASGLIQGAGPATQYF
.	TRBV6-1	TRBJ2-7	once	TGTGCCAGCAACTTTGGAGGGGCGAGGAGGGTCGAGCAGTACTTC	CASNFGGARRVEQYF
TRBD2	TRBV29-1	TRBJ2-1	many	TGCAGCGTTGTAGAGCGGGAGGTACACAATGAGCAGTTCTTC	CSVVEREVHNEQFF
.	TRBV7-2	TRBJ2-3	.	TGTGCCAGCAGCTTAGTTGGCGGTAGCACAGATACGCAGTATTTT	CASSLVGGSTDTQYF
TRBD1	TRBV6-1	TRBJ2-7	.	TGTGCCAGCAGTACCCGGGACAGGGGGTTCGGCGAGCAGTACTTC	CASSTRDRGFGEQYF
.	TRBV6-5	TRBJ2-7	.	TGTGCCATCAGTGCCGGATCCTACGAGCAGTACTTC	CAISAGSYEQYF
TRBD1	TRBV28	TRBJ1-5	.	TGTGCCAGCAGTACAGACAGGGGTCGTCAGCCCCAGCATTTT	CASSTDRGRQPQHF